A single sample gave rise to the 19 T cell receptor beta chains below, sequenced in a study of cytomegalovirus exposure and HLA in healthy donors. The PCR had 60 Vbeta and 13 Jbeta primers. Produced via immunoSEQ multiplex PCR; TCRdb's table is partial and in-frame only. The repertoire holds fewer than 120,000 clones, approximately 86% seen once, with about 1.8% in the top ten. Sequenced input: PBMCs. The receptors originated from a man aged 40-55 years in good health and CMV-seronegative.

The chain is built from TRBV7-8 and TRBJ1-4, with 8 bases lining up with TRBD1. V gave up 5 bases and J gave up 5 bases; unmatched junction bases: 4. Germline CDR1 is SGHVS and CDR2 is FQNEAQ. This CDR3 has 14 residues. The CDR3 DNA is TGTGCCAGCAGCGGAAACAGGGGGAATGAAAAACTGTTTTTT. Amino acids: CASSGNRGNEKLFF.

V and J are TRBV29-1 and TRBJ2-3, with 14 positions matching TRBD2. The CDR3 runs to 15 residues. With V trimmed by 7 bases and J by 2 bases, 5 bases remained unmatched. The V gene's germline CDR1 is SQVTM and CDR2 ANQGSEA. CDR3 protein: CSGGTSGGLTDTQYF. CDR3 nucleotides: TGCAGCGGCGGGACTAGCGGGGGACTCACAGATACGCAGTATTTT.

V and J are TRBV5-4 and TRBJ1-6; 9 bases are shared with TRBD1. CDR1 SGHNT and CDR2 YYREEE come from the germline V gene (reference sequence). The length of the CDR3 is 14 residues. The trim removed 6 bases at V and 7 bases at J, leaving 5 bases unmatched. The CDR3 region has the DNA TGTGCCAGCACTCGACAGGGGGAGAATTCACCCCTCCACTTT. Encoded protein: CASTRQGENSPLHF.

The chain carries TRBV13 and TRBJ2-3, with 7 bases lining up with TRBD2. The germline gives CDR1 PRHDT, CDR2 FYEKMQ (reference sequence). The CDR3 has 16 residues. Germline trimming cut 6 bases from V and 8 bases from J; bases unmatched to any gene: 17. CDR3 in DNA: TGTGCCAGCAGTTTGCGAGCGGCGGGGGAGATGGGTACGCAGTATTTT. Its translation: CASSLRAAGEMGTQYF.

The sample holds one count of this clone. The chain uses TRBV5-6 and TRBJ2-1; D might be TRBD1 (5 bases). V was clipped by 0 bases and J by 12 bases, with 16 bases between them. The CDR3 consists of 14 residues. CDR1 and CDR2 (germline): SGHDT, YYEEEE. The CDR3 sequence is CASSLGTGPRSQFF. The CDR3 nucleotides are TGTGCCAGCAGCTTGGGTACAGGCCCTCGATCGCAGTTCTTC.

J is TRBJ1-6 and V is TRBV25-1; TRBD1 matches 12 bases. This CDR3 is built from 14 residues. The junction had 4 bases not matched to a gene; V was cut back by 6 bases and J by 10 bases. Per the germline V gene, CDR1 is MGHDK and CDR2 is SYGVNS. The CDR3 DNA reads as TGTGCCAGCAGGGGGACAGGGGGCCACTCACCCCTCCACTTT. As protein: CASRGTGGHSPLHF. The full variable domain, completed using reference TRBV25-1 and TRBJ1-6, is EADIYQTPRYLVIGTGKKITLECSQTMGHDKMYWYQQDPGMELHLIHYSYGVNSTEKGDLSSESTVSRIRTEHFPLTLESARPSHTSQYLCASRGTGGHSPLHFGNGTRLTVT.

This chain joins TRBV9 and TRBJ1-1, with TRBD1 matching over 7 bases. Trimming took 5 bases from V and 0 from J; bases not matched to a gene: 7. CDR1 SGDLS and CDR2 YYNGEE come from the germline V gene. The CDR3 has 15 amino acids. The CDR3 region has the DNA TGTGCCAGCAGAACTTCGGGACAGCTGAACACTGAAGCTTTCTTT. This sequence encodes CASRTSGQLNTEAFF. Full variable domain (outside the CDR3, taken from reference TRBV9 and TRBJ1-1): DSGVTQTPKHLITATGQRVTLRCSPRSGDLSVYWYQQSLDQGLQFLIQYYNGEERAKGNILERFSAQQFPDLHSELNLSSLELGDSALYFCASRTSGQLNTEAFFGQGTRLTVV.

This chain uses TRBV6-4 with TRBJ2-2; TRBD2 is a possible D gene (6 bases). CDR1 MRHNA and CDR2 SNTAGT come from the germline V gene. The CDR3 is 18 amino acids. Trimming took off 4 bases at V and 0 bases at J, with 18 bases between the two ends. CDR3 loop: CASSAVFPGLTNTGELFF. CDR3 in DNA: TGTGCCAGCAGTGCCGTTTTCCCGGGACTTACGAACACCGGGGAGCTGTTTTTT.

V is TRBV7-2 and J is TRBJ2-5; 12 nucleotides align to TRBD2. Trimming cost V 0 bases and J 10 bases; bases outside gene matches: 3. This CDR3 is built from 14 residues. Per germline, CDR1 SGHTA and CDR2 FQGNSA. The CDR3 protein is CASSLALAGGIQYF. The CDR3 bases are TGTGCCAGCAGCTTAGCGCTAGCGGGAGGGATCCAGTACTTC.

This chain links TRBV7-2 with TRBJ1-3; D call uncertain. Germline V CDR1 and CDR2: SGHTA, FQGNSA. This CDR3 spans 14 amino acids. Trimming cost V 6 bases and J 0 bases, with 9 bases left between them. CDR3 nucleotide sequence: TGTGCCAGCAGGAAGAGTTCCTCTGGAAACACCATATATTTT. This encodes CASRKSSSGNTIYF.

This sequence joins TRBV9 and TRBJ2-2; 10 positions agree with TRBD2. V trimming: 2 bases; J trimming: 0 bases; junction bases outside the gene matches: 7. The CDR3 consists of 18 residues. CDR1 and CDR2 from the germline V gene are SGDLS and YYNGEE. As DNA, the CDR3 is TGTGCCAGCAGCGTTGTAGCGGGGGGTCACGCGAACACCGGGGAGCTGTTTTTT. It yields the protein CASSVVAGGHANTGELFF.

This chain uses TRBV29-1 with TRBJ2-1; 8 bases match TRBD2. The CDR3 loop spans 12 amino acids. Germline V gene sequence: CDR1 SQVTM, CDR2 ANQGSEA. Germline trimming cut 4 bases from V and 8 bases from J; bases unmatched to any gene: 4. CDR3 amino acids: CSVVAGGDEQFF. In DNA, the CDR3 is TGCAGCGTTGTGGCGGGGGGCGATGAGCAGTTCTTC.

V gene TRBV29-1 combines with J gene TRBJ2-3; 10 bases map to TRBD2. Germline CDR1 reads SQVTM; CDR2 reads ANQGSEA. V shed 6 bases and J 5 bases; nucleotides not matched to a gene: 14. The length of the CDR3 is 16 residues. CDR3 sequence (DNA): TGCAGCGTGGGGGGTGAAGCGGGGGGGCCGAGAGATACGCAGTATTTT. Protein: CSVGGEAGGPRDTQYF.

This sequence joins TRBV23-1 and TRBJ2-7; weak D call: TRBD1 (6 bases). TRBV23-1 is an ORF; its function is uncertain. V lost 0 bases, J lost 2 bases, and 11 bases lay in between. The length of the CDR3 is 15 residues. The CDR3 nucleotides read TGCGCCAGCAGTCAATCCATAGGACAGACCTACGAGCAGTACTTC. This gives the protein CASSQSIGQTYEQYF.

The CDR3 sequence: CASSLSTGTADRQPQHF. In nucleotides, the CDR3 is TGTGCCAGCAGTTTATCTACCGGGACAGCCGATCGGCAGCCCCAGCATTTT. The V call is TRBV28, the J call TRBJ1-5; TRBD1 agrees at 7 bases. CDR1 and CDR2 (germline): MDHEN, SYDVKM. This CDR3 is built from 17 residues. The V and J ends lost 1 base and 7 bases, in that order; junction bases with no gene match: 13.

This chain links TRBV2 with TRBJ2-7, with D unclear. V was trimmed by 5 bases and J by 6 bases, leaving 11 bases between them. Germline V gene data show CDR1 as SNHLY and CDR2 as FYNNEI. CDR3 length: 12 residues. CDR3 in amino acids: CASSMVPGEQYF. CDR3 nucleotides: TGTGCCAGCAGTATGGTGCCCGGCGAGCAGTACTTC.

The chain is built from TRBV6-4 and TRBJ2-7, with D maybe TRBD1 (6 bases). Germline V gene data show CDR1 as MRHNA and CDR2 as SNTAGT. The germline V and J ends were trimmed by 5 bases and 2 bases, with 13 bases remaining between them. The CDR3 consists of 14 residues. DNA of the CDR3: TGTGCCAGCAGTCCGGACAGCATAACCTACGAGCAGTACTTC. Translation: CASSPDSITYEQYF.

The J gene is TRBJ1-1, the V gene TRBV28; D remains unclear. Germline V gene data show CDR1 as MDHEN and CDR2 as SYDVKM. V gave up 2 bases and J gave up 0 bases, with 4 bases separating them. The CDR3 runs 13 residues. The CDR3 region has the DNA TGTGCCAGCAGTTTAGTCATGAACACTGAAGCTTTCTTT. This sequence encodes CASSLVMNTEAFF.

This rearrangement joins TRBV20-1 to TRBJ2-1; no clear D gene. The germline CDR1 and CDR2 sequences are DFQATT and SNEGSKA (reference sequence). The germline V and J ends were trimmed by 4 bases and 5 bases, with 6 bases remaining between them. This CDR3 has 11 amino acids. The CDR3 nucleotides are TGCAGTGCTAACAGCAACAATGAGCAGTTCTTC. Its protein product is CSANSNNEQFF.